These T cell receptor beta chains were read from a single sample in a study of blood T cell repertoires in COVID-19. Here immunoSEQ multiplex PCR was the method, and the copy in TCRdb shows in-frame clones only, minus some. Among around 300,000 clones listed, 70% to 90% were seen once. The sequenced sample was peripheral blood. These receptors originate from a woman aged 45-60 years with COVID-19, enrolled during active disease. Both conserved end residues are part of each CDR3. The order of the fields is D gene, clone size, V gene, J gene, CDR3 protein, CDR3 DNA. D genes are given only for firm matches. The size of a clone is reported for some rows only, either as once, few or many, or as a class for expanded clones.

-	-	TRBV19	TRBJ1-1	CASQEGLSTEAFF	TGTGCCAGTCAGGAGGGATTGAGCACTGAAGCTTTCTTT
-	-	TRBV6-5	TRBJ2-2	CASSFWQNTGELFF	TGTGCCAGCAGTTTTTGGCAAAACACCGGGGAGCTGTTTTTT
-	once	TRBV4-1	TRBJ1-3	CASSFPGAGNTIYF	TGCGCCAGCAGTTTCCCGGGGGCTGGAAACACCATATATTTT
-	-	TRBV11-3	TRBJ2-3	CASSLGSGNSAADTQYF	TGTGCCAGCAGCTTAGGCTCCGGGAACTCAGCCGCAGATACGCAGTATTTT
TRBD1	-	TRBV27	TRBJ2-2	CASSLEPGTGGRYTGELFF	TGTGCCAGCAGCCTCGAACCCGGGACAGGGGGTAGATACACCGGGGAGCTGTTTTTT
-	once	TRBV7-9	TRBJ2-2	CASSLDRVGGELFF	TGTGCCAGCAGCTTAGATCGGGTTGGCGGGGAGCTGTTTTTT
TRBD2	-	TRBV9	TRBJ2-3	CASSVDPGTSGFADTQYF	TGTGCCAGCAGCGTAGACCCAGGGACTAGCGGGTTCGCAGATACGCAGTATTTT
-	-	TRBV27	TRBJ2-2	CASSLYGTGELFF	TGTGCCAGCAGTCTTTACGGGACCGGGGAGCTGTTTTTT
-	-	TRBV12-5	TRBJ2-7	CASGLVPAGQTNEQYF	TGTGCTAGTGGTTTGGTACCCGCGGGACAGACAAACGAGCAGTACTTC
-	-	TRBV5-1	TRBJ1-2	CASSLDTGNGYTF	TGCGCCAGCAGCTTGGACACCGGGAACGGCTACACCTTC
-	-	TRBV11-3	TRBJ2-5	CASSLSKAGTQYF	TGTGCCAGCAGCTTATCGAAAGCAGGGACCCAGTACTTC
-	once	TRBV4-3	TRBJ1-6	CASSQGGTTSYNSPLHF	TGCGCCAGCAGCCAAGGGGGGACAACCTCCTATAATTCACCCCTCCACTTT
-	few	TRBV29-1	TRBJ2-1	CSVEGAGSPNEQFF	TGCAGCGTTGAGGGGGCAGGGAGCCCCAATGAGCAGTTCTTC
-	-	TRBV10-2	TRBJ2-2	CASSGSYLNTGELFF	TGCGCCAGCAGTGGGTCATACTTGAACACCGGGGAGCTGTTTTTT
TRBD1	once	TRBV9	TRBJ1-3	CASSASGQSSGNTIYF	TGTGCCAGCAGCGCCTCGGGACAGTCCTCTGGAAACACCATATATTTT
-	-	TRBV28	TRBJ2-7	CASSPPLESREQYF	TGTGCCAGCAGTCCTCCACTAGAGTCGCGCGAGCAGTACTTC
-	-	TRBV10-3	TRBJ2-5	CAISERRGLQETQYF	TGTGCCATCAGTGAGCGGCGGGGTCTGCAAGAGACCCAGTACTTC
TRBD2	-	TRBV6-5	TRBJ2-2	CASSFGLAATGELFF	TGTGCCAGCAGTTTTGGCCTAGCGGCCACCGGGGAGCTGTTTTTT
-	-	TRBV6-4	TRBJ2-6	CASAQGPGANVLTF	TGTGCCAGCGCCCAGGGGCCTGGGGCCAACGTCCTGACTTTC
TRBD2	-	TRBV7-9	TRBJ2-5	CASSFRREGRETQYF	TGTGCCAGCAGCTTCAGGCGGGAGGGCCGGGAGACCCAGTACTTC
-	once	TRBV7-9	TRBJ2-5	CASSQSSAGRSETQYF	TGTGCCAGCAGCCAAAGTAGCGCAGGGAGGAGCGAGACCCAGTACTTC
-	-	TRBV5-6	TRBJ2-3	CASSLAWTVSSTDTQYF	TGTGCCAGCAGCCTCGCTTGGACAGTTTCTAGCACAGATACGCAGTATTTT
-	-	TRBV11-3	TRBJ2-5	CASSLRHPQETQYF	TGTGCCAGCAGCCTTCGACATCCCCAAGAGACCCAGTACTTC
TRBD2	-	TRBV11-3	TRBJ2-1	CASSPGTSGIEQFF	TGTGCCAGCAGCCCCGGGACTAGCGGGATTGAGCAGTTCTTC
-	-	TRBV4-1	TRBJ1-2	CASSPSGVGYYGYTF	TGCGCCAGCAGCCCATCAGGGGTGGGGTACTATGGCTACACCTTC
TRBD1	-	TRBV7-2	TRBJ2-3	CASSLAGTAFTDTQYF	TGTGCCAGCAGCTTAGCCGGGACAGCCTTCACAGATACGCAGTATTTT
TRBD2	-	TRBV25-1	TRBJ2-1	CASSTPGLAGGNEQFF	TGTGCCAGCAGTACTCCGGGACTAGCGGGAGGGAATGAGCAGTTCTTC
-	-	TRBV18	TRBJ1-1	CASSPGGPEAFF	TGTGCCAGCTCGCCTGGTGGGCCTGAAGCTTTCTTT
-	-	TRBV5-1	TRBJ1-6	CASSFEGSLNSPLHF	TGCGCCAGCAGCTTTGAGGGTTCCCTGAATTCACCCCTCCACTTT
TRBD2	few	TRBV5-1	TRBJ2-7	CASSLAQSTSGSGQYF	TGCGCCAGCAGCTTGGCCCAATCCACTAGCGGGAGCGGACAGTACTTC
-	-	TRBV4-1	TRBJ2-5	CASSQGGLQETQYF	TGCGCCAGCAGCCAAGGAGGGCTCCAAGAGACCCAGTACTTC
TRBD2	-	TRBV14	TRBJ2-5	CASSLQAGASGRWQTQYF	TGTGCCAGCAGCCTACAAGCGGGTGCTAGCGGGAGATGGCAGACCCAGTACTTC
TRBD2	-	TRBV30	TRBJ2-7	CAWSVQFSGGSYEQYF	TGTGCCTGGAGTGTACAATTCAGCGGGGGCTCCTACGAGCAGTACTTC
-	-	TRBV5-5	TRBJ2-5	CASTRGQETQYF	TGTGCCAGCACAAGGGGCCAAGAGACCCAGTACTTC
TRBD2	-	TRBV6-6	TRBJ2-1	CASINRASGRIEQFF	TGTGCCAGCATCAATCGGGCTAGCGGGAGGATTGAGCAGTTCTTC
TRBD1	-	TRBV6-5	TRBJ1-2	CASRKGQQLYGYTF	TGTGCCAGCAGGAAGGGACAGCAGCTCTATGGCTACACCTTC
TRBD2	-	TRBV7-9	TRBJ2-1	CASSPDHGGSSYNEQFF	TGTGCCAGCAGCCCGGACCACGGGGGGAGCTCCTACAATGAGCAGTTCTTC
TRBD2	-	TRBV7-7	TRBJ2-2	CASSLAVSGTGGELFF	TGTGCTAGCAGCTTAGCAGTTAGCGGGACTGGCGGGGAGCTGTTTTTT
-	-	TRBV5-6	TRBJ1-2	CASSLWSGNYGYTF	TGTGCCAGCAGCTTGTGGTCCGGTAACTATGGCTACACCTTC
-	few	TRBV2	TRBJ2-7	CASNRGASYEQYF	TGTGCCAGCAACCGCGGGGCTTCCTACGAGCAGTACTTC
-	-	TRBV7-8	TRBJ1-2	CASSRGSNYGYTF	TGTGCCAGCAGTAGGGGGTCAAACTATGGCTACACCTTC